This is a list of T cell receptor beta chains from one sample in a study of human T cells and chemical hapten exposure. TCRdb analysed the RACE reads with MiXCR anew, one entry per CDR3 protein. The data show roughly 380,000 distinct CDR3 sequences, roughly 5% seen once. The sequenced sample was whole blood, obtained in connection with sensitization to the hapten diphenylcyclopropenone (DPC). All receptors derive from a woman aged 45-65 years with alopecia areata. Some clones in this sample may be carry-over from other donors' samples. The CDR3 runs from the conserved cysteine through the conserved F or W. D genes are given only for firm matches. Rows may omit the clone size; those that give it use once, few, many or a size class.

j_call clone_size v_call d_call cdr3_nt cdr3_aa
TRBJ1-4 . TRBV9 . TGTGCCAGCAGCCGGGAGCAAGGGGAGACTAATGAAAAACTGTTTTTT CASSREQGETNEKLFF
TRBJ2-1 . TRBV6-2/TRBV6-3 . TGTGCCAGCAGCCCCGACAGGCCGAATAGGAGTGAGCAGTTCTTC CASSPDRPNRSEQFF
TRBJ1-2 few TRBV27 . TGTGCCAGCAGTTTTGCCAGGGAAGTGTACGGCTACACCTTC CASSFAREVYGYTF
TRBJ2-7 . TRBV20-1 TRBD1 TGCAGTGCTGGGACAGGGGTTCAGCCCTCAAGGGAGCAGTACTTC CSAGTGVQPSREQYF
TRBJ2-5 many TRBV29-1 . TGCAGCTTAGGGGGACCCCAAGAGACCCAGTACTTC CSLGGPQETQYF
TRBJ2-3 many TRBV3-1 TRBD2 TGTGCCAGCAGCCTTAGCGGGGGGGCCGTAGATACGCAGTATTTT CASSLSGGAVDTQYF
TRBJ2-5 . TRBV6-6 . TGTGCCAGCAGTCGGGACTTATTCATAGAGACCCAGTACTTC CASSRDLFIETQYF
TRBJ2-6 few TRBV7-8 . TGTGCCAGCAGCTTAGGGCGGGTCGCTGGGGCCAACGTCCTGACTTTC CASSLGRVAGANVLTF
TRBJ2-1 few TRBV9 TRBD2 TGTGCCAGCAGCGTAGATAGCGGGGGGGAATACCACAATGAGCAGTTCTTC CASSVDSGGEYHNEQFF
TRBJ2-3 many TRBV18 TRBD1 TGTGCCAGCTCACCAAACGGACAGGACACAGATACGCAGTATTTT CASSPNGQDTDTQYF
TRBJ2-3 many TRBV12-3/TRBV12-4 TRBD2 TGTGCCAGCAGTTTTTACAGCGGGAGGGCCGAAGATACGCAGTATTTT CASSFYSGRAEDTQYF
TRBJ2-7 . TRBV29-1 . TGCAGCGTTGAAGAATACAACAGGGTTGGGTACGAGCAGTACTTC CSVEEYNRVGYEQYF
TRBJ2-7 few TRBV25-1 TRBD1 TGTGCCAGCAGTGACCTGGGGGACAGCGTGCCCCGGGACGAGCAGTACTTC CASSDLGDSVPRDEQYF
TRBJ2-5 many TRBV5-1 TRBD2 TGCGCCAGCAGGGAAAGCGGGGGCGCCCGAGAGACCCAGTACTTC CASRESGGARETQYF
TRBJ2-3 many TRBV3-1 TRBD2 TGTGCCAGCAGCCAAGATAGTAGCCTAGCGGGAACTAGCACAGATACGCAGTATTTT CASSQDSSLAGTSTDTQYF
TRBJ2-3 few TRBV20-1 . TGCAGTGCTAGAAGGGGGGCCACCACAGATACGCAGTATTTT CSARRGATTDTQYF
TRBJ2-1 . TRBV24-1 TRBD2 TGTGCCACCGCTCCCACAATTCTACGCTCCGCGGGAGAAGGGAGGGATGAGCAGTTCTTC CATAPTILRSAGEGRDEQFF
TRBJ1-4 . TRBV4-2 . TGTGCCAGCAGCCCCACTGGACAGAGAAATGAAAAACTGTTTTTT CASSPTGQRNEKLFF
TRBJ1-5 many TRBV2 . TGTGCCAGCAGGCCGGGCCCCGAGGATCAGCCCCAGCATTTT CASRPGPEDQPQHF
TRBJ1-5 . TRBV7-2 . TGTGCCAGCAGCCCCGATCAAGGGGCCAATCAGCCCCAGCATTTT CASSPDQGANQPQHF
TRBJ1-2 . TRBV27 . TGTGCCAGCAGTTCGGACAGACTCTATGGCTACACCTTC CASSSDRLYGYTF
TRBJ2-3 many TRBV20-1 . TGCAGTGCTAGGACTGCAGATACGCAGTATTTT CSARTADTQYF
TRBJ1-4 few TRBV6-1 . TGTGCCAGCAGTGAAGGGGGGGCGCCGGGTGAAAAACTGTTTTTT CASSEGGAPGEKLFF
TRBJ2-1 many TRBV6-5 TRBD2 TGTGCCAGCAGAGGAAGGCTAGCGGGAGGAGGTGAGCAGTTCTTC CASRGRLAGGGEQFF
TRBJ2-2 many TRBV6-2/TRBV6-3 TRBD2 TGTGCCAGCAGTTACTCCACTAGCGGGGCCGGGGAGCTGTTTTTT CASSYSTSGAGELFF
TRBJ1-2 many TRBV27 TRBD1 TGTGCCAGCAGTTTAAATCTGGGACAGAGTAATGGCTACACCTTC CASSLNLGQSNGYTF
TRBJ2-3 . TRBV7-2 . TGTGCCAGCAGCCTCGATACCGGCACAGATACGCAGTATTTT CASSLDTGTDTQYF
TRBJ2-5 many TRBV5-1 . TGCGCCAGCAGCTCCCCGAACCGACAAGAGACCCAGTACTTC CASSSPNRQETQYF
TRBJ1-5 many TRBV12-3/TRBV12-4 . TGTGCCAGCAGTCCCGGACAGAATCAGCCCCAGCATTTT CASSPGQNQPQHF
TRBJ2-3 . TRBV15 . TGTGCCACCAGCGGGGGGACACTTAATACAGATACGCAGTATTTT CATSGGTLNTDTQYF
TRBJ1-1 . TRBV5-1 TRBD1 TGCGCCAGCAGCTTGGAGACAGGGGGACTCACTGAAGCTTTCTTT CASSLETGGLTEAFF
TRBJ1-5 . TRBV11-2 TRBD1 TGTGCCAGCAGCTTAGAGCCAGGGGGCGGTCAGCCCCAGCATTTT CASSLEPGGGQPQHF
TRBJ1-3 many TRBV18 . TGTGCCAGCTCACCACTGACGGGAGTCTCTGGAAACACCATATATTTT CASSPLTGVSGNTIYF
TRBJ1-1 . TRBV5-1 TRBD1 TGCGCCAGCAGCTGGACTAACGGGGACAGAGCTTTCTTT CASSWTNGDRAFF
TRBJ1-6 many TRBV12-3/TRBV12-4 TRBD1 TGTGCCAGCAGTTCCAGGGACAGTCCCTCACCCCTCCACTTT CASSSRDSPSPLHF
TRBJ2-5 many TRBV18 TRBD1 TGTGCCAGCTCCCTAAACCGGGACAGGGAAGAGACCCAGTACTTC CASSLNRDREETQYF
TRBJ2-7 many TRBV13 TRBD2 TGTGCCAGCAGCTCGGGACTAAGCAACGAGCAGTACTTC CASSSGLSNEQYF
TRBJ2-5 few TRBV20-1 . TGCAGTGCTCAGGCGGGTGGCTGGGGGGAGACCCAGTACTTC CSAQAGGWGETQYF
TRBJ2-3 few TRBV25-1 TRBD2 TGTGCCAGCAGTGAAGGTAGCGGGAGAGCGGCAGATACGCAGTATTTT CASSEGSGRAADTQYF
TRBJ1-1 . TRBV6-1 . TGTGCCAGCATCACCACGGGGCAACGTGAAGCTTTCTTT CASITTGQREAFF
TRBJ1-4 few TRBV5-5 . TGTGCCAGCAGCTTGTCAACAGGAACAGATGAAAAACTGTTTTTT CASSLSTGTDEKLFF
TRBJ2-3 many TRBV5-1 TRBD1 TGCGCCAGCAGCATCGGACAGGGGGCGGGAGATACGCAGTATTTT CASSIGQGAGDTQYF
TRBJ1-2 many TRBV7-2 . TGTGCCAGCAGCTTCAGCAGCTTTAACTATGGCTACACCTTC CASSFSSFNYGYTF
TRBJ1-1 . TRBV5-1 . TGCGCCAGCAGCTCCAGGACGGGATTTGAAGCTTTCTTT CASSSRTGFEAFF
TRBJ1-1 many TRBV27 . . CASSSSSGYTEAFF
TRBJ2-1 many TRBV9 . TGTGCCAGCAGCGTAATGTCAGGGTCAGAGCAGTTCTTC CASSVMSGSEQFF
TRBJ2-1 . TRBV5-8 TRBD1 TGTGCCAGCAGCCTAGGACAGGGGGAACTCTACAATGAGCAGTTCTTC CASSLGQGELYNEQFF